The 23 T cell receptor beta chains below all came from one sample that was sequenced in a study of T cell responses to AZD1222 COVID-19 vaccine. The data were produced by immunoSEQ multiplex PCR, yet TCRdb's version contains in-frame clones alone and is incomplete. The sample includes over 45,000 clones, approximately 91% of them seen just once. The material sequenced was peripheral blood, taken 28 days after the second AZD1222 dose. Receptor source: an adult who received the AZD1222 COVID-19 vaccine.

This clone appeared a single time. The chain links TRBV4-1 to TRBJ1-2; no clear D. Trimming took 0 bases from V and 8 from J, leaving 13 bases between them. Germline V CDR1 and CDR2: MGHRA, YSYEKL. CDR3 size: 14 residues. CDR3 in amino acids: CASSQDTGLGGYTF. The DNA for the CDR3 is TGCGCCAGCAGCCAAGATACCGGACTAGGGGGCTACACCTTC.

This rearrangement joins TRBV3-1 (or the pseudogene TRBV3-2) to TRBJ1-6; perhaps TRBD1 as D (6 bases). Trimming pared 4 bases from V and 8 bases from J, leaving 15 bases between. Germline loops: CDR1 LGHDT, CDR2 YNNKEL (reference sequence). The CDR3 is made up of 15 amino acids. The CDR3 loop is CASSRGGGIDSPLHF. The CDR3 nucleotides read TGTGCCAGCAGCCGAGGGGGGGGCATTGATTCACCCCTCCACTTT.

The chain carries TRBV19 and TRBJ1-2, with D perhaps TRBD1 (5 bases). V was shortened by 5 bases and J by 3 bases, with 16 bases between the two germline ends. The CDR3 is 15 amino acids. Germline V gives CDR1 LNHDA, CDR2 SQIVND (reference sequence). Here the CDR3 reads CASSYDHGTDYGYTF. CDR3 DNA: TGTGCCAGTAGTTACGACCACGGGACGGACTATGGCTACACCTTC.

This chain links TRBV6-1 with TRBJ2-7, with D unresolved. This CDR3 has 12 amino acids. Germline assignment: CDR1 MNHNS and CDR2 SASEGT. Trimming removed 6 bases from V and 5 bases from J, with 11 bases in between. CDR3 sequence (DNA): TGTGCCAGCAGGGCCGGGTTCGACGAGCAGTACTTC. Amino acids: CASRAGFDEQYF.

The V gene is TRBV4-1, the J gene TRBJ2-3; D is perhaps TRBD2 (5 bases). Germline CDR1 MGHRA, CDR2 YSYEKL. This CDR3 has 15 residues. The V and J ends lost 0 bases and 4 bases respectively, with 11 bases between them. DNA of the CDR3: TGCGCCAGCAGCCAAGATGCCGCGGGCGCAGATACGCAGTATTTT. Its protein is CASSQDAAGADTQYF.

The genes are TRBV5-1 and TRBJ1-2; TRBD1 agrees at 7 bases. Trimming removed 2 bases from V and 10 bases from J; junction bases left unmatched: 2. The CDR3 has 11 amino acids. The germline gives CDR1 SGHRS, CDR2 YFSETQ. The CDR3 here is CASSFDRDYTF. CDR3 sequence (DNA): TGCGCCAGCAGCTTTGACAGGGACTACACCTTC.

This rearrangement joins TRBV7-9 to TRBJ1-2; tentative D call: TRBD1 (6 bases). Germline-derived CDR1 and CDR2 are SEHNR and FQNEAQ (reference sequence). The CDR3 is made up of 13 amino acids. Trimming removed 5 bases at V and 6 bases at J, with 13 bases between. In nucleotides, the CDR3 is TGTGCCAGCAGCCCCCGACCAGGGGATGGCTACACCTTC. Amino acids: CASSPRPGDGYTF. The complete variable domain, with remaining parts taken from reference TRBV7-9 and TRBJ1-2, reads DTGVSQNPRHKITKRGQNVTFRCDPISEHNRLYWYRQTLGQGPEFLTYFQNEAQLEKSRLLSDRFSAERPKGSFSTLEIQRTEQGDSAMYLCASSPRPGDGYTFGSGTRLTVV.

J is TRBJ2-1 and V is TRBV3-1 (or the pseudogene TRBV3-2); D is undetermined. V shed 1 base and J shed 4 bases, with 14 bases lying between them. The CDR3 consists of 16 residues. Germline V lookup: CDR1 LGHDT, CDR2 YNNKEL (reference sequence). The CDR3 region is CASSQVGDRGYNEQFF. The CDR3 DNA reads TGTGCCAGCAGCCAAGTTGGTGATAGAGGATACAATGAGCAGTTCTTC.

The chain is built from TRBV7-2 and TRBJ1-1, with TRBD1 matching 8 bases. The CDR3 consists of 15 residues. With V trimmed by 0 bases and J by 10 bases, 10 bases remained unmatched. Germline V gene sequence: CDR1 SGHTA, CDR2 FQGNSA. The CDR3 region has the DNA TGTGCCAGCAGCTTAGCGCCGGCAGGGGGCCTTGGAGCTTTCTTT. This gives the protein CASSLAPAGGLGAFF.

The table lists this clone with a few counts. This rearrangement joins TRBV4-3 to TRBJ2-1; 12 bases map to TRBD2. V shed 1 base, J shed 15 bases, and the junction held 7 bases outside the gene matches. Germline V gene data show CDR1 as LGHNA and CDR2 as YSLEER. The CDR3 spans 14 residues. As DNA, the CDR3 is TGCGCCAGCAGCCAAGTGACGACTAGCGGGAGTCCGTTCTTC. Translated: CASSQVTTSGSPFF.

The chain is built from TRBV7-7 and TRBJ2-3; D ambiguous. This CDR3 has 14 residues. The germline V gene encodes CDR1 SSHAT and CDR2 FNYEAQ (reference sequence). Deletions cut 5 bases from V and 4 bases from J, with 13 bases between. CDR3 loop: CASSRGGASDTQYF. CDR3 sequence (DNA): TGTGCCAGCAGCCGTGGTGGTGCCTCAGATACGCAGTATTTT.

CDR3 DNA: TGTGCCACCAGCAGAGACCGGACAGGGGACCAAGAGACCCAGTACTTC. Encoded protein: CATSRDRTGDQETQYF. V and J are TRBV15 and TRBJ2-5, with TRBD1 matching over 9 bases. CDR1 LNHNV and CDR2 YYDKDF come from the germline V gene (reference sequence). Trimming removed 0 bases from V and 0 bases from J; junction bases left unmatched: 2. The CDR3 is made up of 16 amino acids.

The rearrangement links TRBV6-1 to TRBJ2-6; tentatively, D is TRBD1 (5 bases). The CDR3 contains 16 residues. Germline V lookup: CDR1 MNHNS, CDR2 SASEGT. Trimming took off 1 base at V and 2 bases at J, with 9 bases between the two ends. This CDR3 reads CASSEDEGAGANVLTF. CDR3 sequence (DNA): TGTGCCAGCAGTGAAGATGAAGGGGCTGGGGCCAACGTCCTGACTTTC.

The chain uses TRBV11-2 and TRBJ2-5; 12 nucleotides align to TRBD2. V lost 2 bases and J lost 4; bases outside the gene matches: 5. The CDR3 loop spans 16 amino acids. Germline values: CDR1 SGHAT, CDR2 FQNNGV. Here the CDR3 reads CASSLRASGGAETQYF. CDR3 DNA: TGTGCCAGCAGCTTAAGAGCTAGCGGGGGGGCAGAGACCCAGTACTTC.

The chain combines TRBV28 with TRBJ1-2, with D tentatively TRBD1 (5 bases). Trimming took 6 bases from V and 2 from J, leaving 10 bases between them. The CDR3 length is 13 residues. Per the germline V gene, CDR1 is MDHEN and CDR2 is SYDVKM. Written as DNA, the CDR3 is TGTGCCAGCAGGATCTCAGGGAACTATGGCTACACCTTC. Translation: CASRISGNYGYTF.

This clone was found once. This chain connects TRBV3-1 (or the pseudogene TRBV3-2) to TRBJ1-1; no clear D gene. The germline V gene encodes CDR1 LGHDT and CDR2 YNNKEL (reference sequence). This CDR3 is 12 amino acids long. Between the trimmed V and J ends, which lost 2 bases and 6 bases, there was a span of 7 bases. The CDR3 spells CASSQLPSEAFF. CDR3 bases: TGTGCCAGCAGCCAACTCCCATCTGAAGCTTTCTTT.

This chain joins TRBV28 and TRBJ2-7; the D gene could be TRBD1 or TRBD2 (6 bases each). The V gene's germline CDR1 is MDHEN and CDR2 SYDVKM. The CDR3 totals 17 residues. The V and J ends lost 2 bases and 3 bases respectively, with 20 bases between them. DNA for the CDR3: TGTGCCAGCAGTTTAGGGGGGTTACAGGGCGGTTTCTACGAGCAGTACTTC. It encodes CASSLGGLQGGFYEQYF.

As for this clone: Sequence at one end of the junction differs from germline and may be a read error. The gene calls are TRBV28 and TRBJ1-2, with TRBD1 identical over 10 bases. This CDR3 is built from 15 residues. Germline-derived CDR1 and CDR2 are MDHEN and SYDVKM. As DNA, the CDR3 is TGTGCCAGCAGTGATCCGGGACAGGGGCTCTATCGCTACACCTTC. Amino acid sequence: CASSDPGQGLYRYTF.

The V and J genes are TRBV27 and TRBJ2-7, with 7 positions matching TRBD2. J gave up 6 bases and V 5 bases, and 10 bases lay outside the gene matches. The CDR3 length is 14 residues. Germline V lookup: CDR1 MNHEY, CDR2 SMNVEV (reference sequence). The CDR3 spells CASSLLLASSEQYF. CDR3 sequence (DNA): TGTGCCAGCAGTCTGCTACTAGCGAGTAGCGAGCAGTACTTC.

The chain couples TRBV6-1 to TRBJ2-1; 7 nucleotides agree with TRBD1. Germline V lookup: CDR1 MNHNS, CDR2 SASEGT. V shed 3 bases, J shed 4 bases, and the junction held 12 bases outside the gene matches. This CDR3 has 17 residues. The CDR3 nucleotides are TGTGCCAGCAGTGAGCAGACATCCGGGACAGCATACAATGAGCAGTTCTTC. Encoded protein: CASSEQTSGTAYNEQFF.

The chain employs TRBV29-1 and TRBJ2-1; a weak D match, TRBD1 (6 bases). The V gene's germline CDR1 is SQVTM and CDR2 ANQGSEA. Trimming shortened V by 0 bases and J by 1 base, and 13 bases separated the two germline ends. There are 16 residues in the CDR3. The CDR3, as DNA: TGCAGCGTTGAAGAGGGAACAGGGCGATCCTACAATGAGCAGTTCTTC. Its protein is CSVEEGTGRSYNEQFF.

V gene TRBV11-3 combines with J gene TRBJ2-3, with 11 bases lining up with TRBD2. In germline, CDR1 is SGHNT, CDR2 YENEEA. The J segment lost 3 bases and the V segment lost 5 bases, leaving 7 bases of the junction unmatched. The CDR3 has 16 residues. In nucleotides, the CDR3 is TGTGCCAGCAGCCCCGGGGCTAGCGGGAGGACAGATACGCAGTATTTT. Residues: CASSPGASGRTDTQYF.

The CDR3 region is CASSITGGRHTGELFF. The CDR3 bases are TGTGCCAGTAGTATCACGGGCGGGCGTCACACCGGGGAGCTGTTTTTT. This chain joins TRBV19 and TRBJ2-2; the D gene is possibly TRBD2 (5 bases). Trimming cost V 3 bases and J 3 bases, with 14 bases left between them. There are 16 residues in the CDR3. In germline, CDR1 is LNHDA, CDR2 SQIVND (reference sequence).